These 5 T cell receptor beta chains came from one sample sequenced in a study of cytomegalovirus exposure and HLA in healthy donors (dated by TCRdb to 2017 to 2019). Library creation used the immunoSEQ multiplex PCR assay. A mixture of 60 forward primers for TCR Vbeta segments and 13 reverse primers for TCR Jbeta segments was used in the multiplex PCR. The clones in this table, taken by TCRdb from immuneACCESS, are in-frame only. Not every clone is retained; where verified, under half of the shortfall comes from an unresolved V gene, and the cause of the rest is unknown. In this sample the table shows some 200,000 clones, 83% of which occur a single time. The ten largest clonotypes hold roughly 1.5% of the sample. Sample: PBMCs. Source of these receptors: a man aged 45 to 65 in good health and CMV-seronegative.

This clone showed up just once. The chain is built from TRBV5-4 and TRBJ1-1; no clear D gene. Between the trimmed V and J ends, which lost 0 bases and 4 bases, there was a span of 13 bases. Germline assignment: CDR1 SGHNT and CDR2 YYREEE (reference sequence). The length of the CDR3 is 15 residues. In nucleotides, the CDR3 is TGTGCCAGCAGCTTGGACGGCCGGGAGGGCACTGAAGCTTTCTTT. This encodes CASSLDGREGTEAFF.

The CDR3 DNA follows: TGCGCCAGCAGCTTGGAGACTAGCGGGGGAGAGACCCAGTACTTC. Encoded protein: CASSLETSGGETQYF. V and J are TRBV5-1 and TRBJ2-5, with 12 nucleotides matching TRBD2. The V and J ends lost 0 bases and 4 bases, in that order; junction bases with no gene match: 1. CDR3 length equals 15 residues. Looked up from germline, CDR1 is SGHRS and CDR2 is YFSETQ.

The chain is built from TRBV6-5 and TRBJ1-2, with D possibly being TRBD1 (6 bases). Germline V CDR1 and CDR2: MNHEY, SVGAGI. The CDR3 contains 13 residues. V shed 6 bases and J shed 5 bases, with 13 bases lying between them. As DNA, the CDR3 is TGTGCCAGCAGACCCGGGACAATTTATGGCTACACCTTC. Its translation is CASRPGTIYGYTF.

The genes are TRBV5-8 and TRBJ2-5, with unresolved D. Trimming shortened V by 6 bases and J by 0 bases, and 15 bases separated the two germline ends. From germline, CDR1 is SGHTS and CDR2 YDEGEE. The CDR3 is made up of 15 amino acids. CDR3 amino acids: CASTGSGGYQETQYF. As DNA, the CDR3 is TGTGCCAGCACCGGTTCCGGCGGATACCAAGAGACCCAGTACTTC. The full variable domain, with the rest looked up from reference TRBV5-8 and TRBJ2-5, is EAGVTQSPTHLIKTRGQQATLRCSPISGHTSVYWYQQALGLGLQFLLWYDEGEERNRGNFPPRFSGRQFPNYSSELNVNALELEDSALYLCASTGSGGYQETQYFGPGTRLLVL.

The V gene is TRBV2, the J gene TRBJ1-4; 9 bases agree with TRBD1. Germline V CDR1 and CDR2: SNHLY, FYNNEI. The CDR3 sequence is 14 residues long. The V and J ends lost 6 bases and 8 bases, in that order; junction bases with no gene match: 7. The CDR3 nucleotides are TGTGCCAGCAGGTACAGGGGGCTCGGAGAAAAACTGTTTTTT. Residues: CASRYRGLGEKLFF.